The next 17 T cell receptor beta chains were all read from a single sample in a study of control samples from healthy donors and cancer patients. Profiled with immunoSEQ multiplex PCR; TCRdb holds only in-frame clones, not every one. Recorded for this sample: roughly 190,000 clones. The sequencing input was blood. Receptor source: a woman in her twenties or thirties in good health.

The chain has TRBV21-1 and TRBJ1-2; the table names TRBD1, a call not compared with the DNA. TRBV21-1 is termed a pseudogene. The CDR3 is made up of 17 amino acids. CDR3 nucleotide sequence: TGTGCCAGCAGCAAAGCCCGGGACAGGGGGTTTCGCTATGGCTACACCTTC. Translated: CASSKARDRGFRYGYTF.

The V call is TRBV30, the J call TRBJ2-3, with D maybe TRBD2 (5 bases). The CDR3 is 15 amino acids. Germline assignment: CDR1 GTSNPN and CDR2 SVGIG (reference sequence). V lost 1 base and J lost 1, with 12 bases in between. The CDR3 loop is CAWSALATGTDTQYF. Written as DNA, the CDR3 is TGTGCCTGGAGTGCCTTAGCGACCGGCACAGATACGCAGTATTTT.

The rearrangement joins TRBV7-9 to TRBJ1-2, with D hard to call. Germline loops: CDR1 SEHNR, CDR2 FQNEAQ (reference sequence). The CDR3 has 11 residues. CDR3 DNA: TGTGCGTCGGCGGGGAACTATGGCTACACCTTC. It codes for CASAGNYGYTF. Complete variable domain (other parts from reference TRBV7-9 and TRBJ1-2): DTGVSQNPRHKITKRGQNVTFRCDPISEHNRLYWYRQTLGQGPEFLTYFQNEAQLEKSRLLSDRFSAERPKGSFSTLEIQRTEQGDSAMYLCASAGNYGYTFGSGTRLTVV.

The chain carries TRBV4-1 and TRBJ1-3; D is undetermined. Trimming removed 4 bases from V and 0 bases from J, with 13 bases in between. CDR3 length: 16 residues. Germline loops: CDR1 MGHRA, CDR2 YSYEKL. The CDR3 loop is CASSRGTFASGNTIYF. The CDR3 nucleotides read TGCGCCAGCAGCCGTGGCACCTTTGCCTCTGGAAACACCATATATTTT.

The CDR3 protein is CSVTGTDNYGYTF. The CDR3 DNA is TGCAGCGTCACCGGGACAGATAACTATGGCTACACCTTC. The V and J genes are TRBV29-1 and TRBJ1-2, with 7 bases that match TRBD1. CDR3 length: 13 amino acids. Germline CDR1 is SQVTM and CDR2 is ANQGSEA. J lost 1 base, V lost 6 bases, and 5 bases had no gene match.

The chain has TRBV28 and TRBJ2-7; 9 bases map to TRBD1. Trimming removed 5 bases from V and 2 bases from J; junction bases left unmatched: 7. CDR1 and CDR2 (germline): MDHEN, SYDVKM. The CDR3 covers 15 residues. CDR3 in amino acids: CASSPRTGAPYEQYF. In DNA, the CDR3 is TGTGCCAGCAGTCCCCGGACAGGGGCCCCCTACGAGCAGTACTTC.

DNA for the CDR3: TGCGCCAGCAGCATCAGTGGGACTAGCGGGGGGGCACGTGATACGCAGTATTTT. It yields the protein CASSISGTSGGARDTQYF. This rearrangement joins TRBV4-1 to TRBJ2-3, with 16 bases lining up with TRBD2. The V gene end was trimmed by 5 bases and the J gene end by 6 bases; junction bases not matched to a gene: 11. Germline V gene data show CDR1 as MGHRA and CDR2 as YSYEKL. CDR3 length: 18 residues.

This rearrangement joins TRBV5-1 to TRBJ1-2; D perhaps matches TRBD1 (5 bases). V was cut by 4 bases and J by 2 bases, with 24 bases left in between. The CDR3 loop spans 18 amino acids. Germline CDR1 reads SGHRS; CDR2 reads YFSETQ. The CDR3 coding sequence is TGCGCCAGCAGCCGGCGTCAGGGACTGACACCAGTCAACTATGGCTACACCTTC. Residues: CASSRRQGLTPVNYGYTF.

The chain links TRBV19 to TRBJ1-1; 7 bases are a match to TRBD1. After removal of 4 bases from V and 10 bases from J, the junction contained 15 bases not matched to a gene. This CDR3 is 15 amino acids long. The germline CDR1 and CDR2 sequences are LNHDA and SQIVND (reference sequence). The CDR3 sequence: CASSTPDRRGLGAFF. DNA for the CDR3: TGTGCCAGTAGTACTCCGGACAGGAGGGGTTTGGGAGCTTTCTTT.

This chain uses TRBV6-5 with TRBJ1-1; a possible D gene is TRBD1 (6 bases). Trimming took off 8 bases at V and 5 bases at J, with 12 bases between the two ends. CDR3 size: 12 residues. Germline CDR1 and CDR2: MNHEY and SVGAGI. The CDR3 region has the DNA TGTGCCAGCTATGATCAGGGGACTGAAGCTTTCTTT. It yields the protein CASYDQGTEAFF.

The rearrangement joins TRBV11-2 to TRBJ2-3; TRBD2 might be the D (6 bases). The CDR3 loop spans 15 amino acids. The germline V gene encodes CDR1 SGHAT and CDR2 FQNNGV. V lost 1 base and J 2 bases, leaving 10 bases between the germline ends. The CDR3 DNA follows: TGTGCCAGCAGCTTAGGGGGGGTTAACACAGATACGCAGTATTTT. Translating gives CASSLGGVNTDTQYF.

This chain connects TRBV6-2 or TRBV6-3 to TRBJ2-2; 7 bases match TRBD1. CDR1 MNHEY and CDR2 SVGEGT come from the germline V gene. This CDR3 has 15 residues. V gave up 1 base and J gave up 5 bases; unmatched junction bases: 4. The CDR3 DNA reads as TGTGCCAGCAGTTACTTACAGGGGATTACCGGGGAGCTGTTTTTT. This translates into CASSYLQGITGELFF.

The chain couples TRBV28 to TRBJ2-2, with 9 bases fitting TRBD2. Unmatched junction bases numbered 2, after V lost 8 bases and J lost 1 base. Per the germline V gene, CDR1 is MDHEN and CDR2 is SYDVKM. The CDR3 is 14 residues long. CDR3 protein: CASSSGENTGELFF. CDR3 nucleotide sequence: TGTGCCAGCTCTAGCGGGGAGAACACCGGGGAGCTGTTTTTT.

V gene TRBV14 combines with J gene TRBJ2-1; 7 bases align to TRBD1. Germline V gives CDR1 SGHDN, CDR2 FVKESK. J gave up 10 bases and V 3 bases, and 6 bases lay outside the gene matches. The CDR3 is 13 residues long. CDR3 DNA: TGTGCCAGCAGCCAGAGAGGGGACAGAGAGCAGTTCTTC. This codes for CASSQRGDREQFF.

This chain joins TRBV5-6 and TRBJ1-1; D not certain. This CDR3 has 14 amino acids. Looked up from germline, CDR1 is SGHDT and CDR2 is YYEEEE. Trimming removed 0 bases from V and 4 bases from J, with 10 bases in between. DNA for the CDR3: TGTGCCAGCAGCTTGGAAGGTGGGATCACTGAAGCTTTCTTT. Its protein product is CASSLEGGITEAFF. The full variable domain, with the rest looked up from reference TRBV5-6 and TRBJ1-1, is DAGVTQSPTHLIKTRGQQVTLRCSPKSGHDTVSWYQQALGQGPQFIFQYYEEEERQRGNFPDRFSGHQFPNYSSELNVNALLLGDSALYLCASSLEGGITEAFFGQGTRLTVV.

The rearrangement uses TRBV18 and TRBJ1-3; 7 bases align to TRBD1. The ends lost 0 bases at V and 2 bases at J; junction bases unmatched: 1. The CDR3 is made up of 15 amino acids. Germline V gene sequence: CDR1 KGHSH, CDR2 LQKENI. DNA for the CDR3: TGTGCCAGCTCACCACCTGACAGGGCTGGAAACACCATATATTTT. Translated, it gives CASSPPDRAGNTIYF.

The chain couples TRBV28 to TRBJ2-5; D is uncertain. The germline V and J ends were trimmed by 6 bases and 0 bases, with 2 bases remaining between them. Germline V lookup: CDR1 MDHEN, CDR2 SYDVKM. This CDR3 comprises 11 residues. CDR3 DNA sequence: TGTGCCAGCAGGTACCAAGAGACCCAGTACTTC. Protein product: CASRYQETQYF.